These 10 T cell receptor beta chains originate from one sample sequenced in a study of CD8 T cells in Susac syndrome. When the RNA was reverse transcribed, random hexamers were used with an input of about 0.45 to 1 ug. MiXCR, applied by TCRdb to the immunoSEQ multiplex PCR reads, yields one record per CDR3 protein. The sample consists of 250,000 to 300,000 distinct CDR3 sequences, about nine tenths of them appearing once. The source material was CD8+ T cells from PBMCs. The receptors here all came from a human donor with multiple sclerosis.

In its sample, this clonotype was seen once. J is TRBJ2-5 and V is TRBV7-6; 7 nucleotides agree with TRBD1. Germline trimming cut 7 bases from V and 1 base from J; bases unmatched to any gene: 3. This CDR3 is built from 13 residues. In germline, CDR1 is SGHVS, CDR2 FNYEAQ. The CDR3 nucleotides read TGTGCCAGCACTCGGGACAGCCAAGAGACCCAGTACTTC. This codes for CASTRDSQETQYF.

The chain links TRBV6-1 to TRBJ2-4; 10 nucleotides line up with TRBD2. Germline assignment: CDR1 MNHNS and CDR2 SASEGT. Trimming removed 6 bases from V and 7 bases from J; junction bases left unmatched: 6. The CDR3 is 14 residues long. The CDR3 loop reads CASSITSGANIQYF. The CDR3 DNA reads as TGTGCCAGCAGCATCACTAGCGGGGCGAACATTCAGTACTTC.

The rearrangement uses TRBV7-8 and TRBJ1-5, with D possibly matching TRBD1 (5 bases). Germline V CDR1 and CDR2: SGHVS, FQNEAQ. This CDR3 contains 12 residues. V was trimmed by 7 bases and J by 11 bases, leaving 15 bases between them. CDR3 residues: CASMGRDLAQHF. The CDR3 DNA reads as TGTGCCAGCATGGGTCGGGACCTGGCCCAGCATTTT. The full variable domain, rest sourced from reference TRBV7-8 and TRBJ1-5, is GAGVSQSPRYKVAKRGQDVALRCDPISGHVSLFWYQQALGQGPEFLTYFQNEAQLDKSGLPSDRFFAERPEGSVSTLKIQRTQQEDSAVYLCASMGRDLAQHFGDGTRLSIL.

The chain combines TRBV27 with TRBJ2-7; 9 bases line up with TRBD1. V lost 0 bases, J lost 2 bases, and 5 bases stayed unmatched. Germline assignment: CDR1 MNHEY and CDR2 SMNVEV (reference sequence). CDR3 size: 16 residues. CDR3 coding DNA: TGTGCCAGCAGTTTATCTGATGGGGACAGGGCCTACGAGCAGTACTTC. Protein: CASSLSDGDRAYEQYF.

The gene calls are TRBV27 and TRBJ2-1; 7 bases match TRBD1. CDR3 length equals 15 residues. J lost 1 base, V lost 2 bases, and 2 bases had no gene match. CDR1 is MNHEY and CDR2 is SMNVEV in the germline V gene (reference sequence). Written as DNA, the CDR3 is TGTGCCAGCAGTTTAGCGACAGGGTCCTACAATGAGCAGTTCTTC. It is translated as CASSLATGSYNEQFF.

This clonotype was picked up a small number of times. The chain carries TRBV12-3 or TRBV12-4 and TRBJ2-5, with a possible D match to TRBD2 (5 bases). Between the trimmed V and J ends, which lost 1 base and 5 bases, there was a span of 11 bases. The CDR3 totals 14 residues. The CDR3 is CASSLDSRGETQYF. As DNA, the CDR3 is TGTGCCAGCAGTTTAGATTCTAGAGGGGAGACCCAGTACTTC.

This chain connects TRBV7-9 to TRBJ1-1; the D gene is possibly TRBD1 (5 bases). V lost 7 bases to trimming and J lost 7 bases, with 22 bases between them. Germline V gene sequence: CDR1 SEHNR, CDR2 FQNEAQ (reference sequence). The CDR3 sequence is 15 residues long. CDR3 sequence reads: CASTGGQGRLFEAFF. CDR3 DNA: TGTGCCAGCACCGGGGGTCAGGGCAGGTTATTTGAAGCTTTCTTT.

The gene calls are TRBV20-1 and TRBJ2-7; D ambiguous. This CDR3 contains 13 residues. V gave up 0 bases and J gave up 3 bases, with 9 bases separating them. Germline V CDR1 and CDR2: DFQATT, SNEGSKA (reference sequence). For the CDR3, the DNA is TGCAGTGCTAGAGATCGAACCCACTACGAGCAGTACTTC. Its protein product is CSARDRTHYEQYF.

The V gene is TRBV24-1, the J gene TRBJ2-6; D is ambiguous. Trimming left V 4 bases short and J 4 bases short, with 7 bases between. The germline CDR1 and CDR2 sequences are KGHDR and SFDVKD. The CDR3 is 14 amino acids. CDR3 nucleotide sequence: TGTGCCACCAGTGACCCGAGCGGGGCCAACGTCCTGACTTTC. Translated: CATSDPSGANVLTF.

The V and J genes are TRBV9 and TRBJ2-7; 8 positions match TRBD1. V shed 4 bases and J 3 bases; nucleotides not matched to a gene: 12. Germline V gene data show CDR1 as SGDLS and CDR2 as YYNGEE. The CDR3 sequence is 16 residues long. CDR3 region: CASSPGGQGVGYEQYF. DNA for the CDR3: TGTGCCAGCAGCCCAGGAGGACAGGGCGTGGGCTACGAGCAGTACTTC.